This TCR beta chain was retrieved from a study of PD-L1 blockade in urothelial cancer. Time point in this sample: peripheral blood 6 weeks after treatment start. Patients in the study were battling locally advanced or metastatic urothelial carcinoma. This clone was picked up one time. Per the germline V gene, CDR1 is SGHRS and CDR2 is YFSETQ. This CDR3 has 16 residues. V lost 0 bases, J lost 6 bases, and 4 bases stayed unmatched. Profiled with immunoSEQ multiplex PCR; TCRdb holds only in-frame clones, not every one. The sample comprises about 130,000 clones, about 84% of which are singletons, and roughly 2.3% rests with the top ten.

The chain employs TRBV5-1 and TRBJ2-1, with 12 bases that match TRBD2. The specimen was PBMCs, collected around atezolizumab (anti-PD-L1) treatment. This TCR came from a middle-aged man with urothelial cancer. The CDR3 is CASSLDRLAGVNEQFF. The CDR3 DNA reads TGCGCCAGCAGCTTGGACCGACTAGCGGGAGTCAATGAGCAGTTCTTC.